Listed here is a single TCR beta chain. Antigen: not known. This sample was taken from a study of T cell responses to AZD1222 COVID-19 vaccine. Notes on the study in general: Spike-specific TCRs gained breadth and depth after people received two AZD1222 doses. Nearly half of unique spike-specific TCRs reportedly avoided B.1.351 and B.1.1.7 mutated regions. No day 14 peak samples; only post-peak repertoires were characterized. Clonal diversity was possibly underestimated, and the donors were mostly white British, with more females.

Produced via immunoSEQ multiplex PCR; TCRdb's table is partial and in-frame only. This repertoire shows roughly 100,000 clones, 85% to 90% found once; its top ten account for about 2.5%. This material consisted of peripheral blood, taken on day 0 of AZD1222 vaccination. This TCR came from an adult in good health.

This chain's CDR3 is CASSLRVAGDTQYF. DNA of the CDR3: TGTGCCAGCAGCCTACGGGTGGCAGGAGATACGCAGTATTTT. The rearrangement links TRBV11-1 to TRBJ2-3; no definite D call. V was pared by 5 bases and J by 5 bases, with 14 bases between. The CDR3 has 14 amino acids. CDR1 and CDR2 from the germline V gene are SGHAT and FQDESV (reference sequence).